The 11 T cell receptor beta chains given below trace back to one sample, sequenced in a study of blood T cell repertoires in COVID-19 (dated by TCRdb to 2018 to 2020). Libraries were built with the immunoSEQ multiplex PCR assay. The table comes from immuneACCESS by way of TCRdb, which keeps in-frame sequences with V and J called. Part of the clones is missing from these tables; in studies checked, under half for an unresolved V gene and the rest for unknown reasons. The sample yields a few hundred thousand clones; roughly nine tenths were counted once. The ten largest account for approximately 1.8% of the sample. Sample: peripheral blood. These receptors all stem from a young woman with COVID-19, enrolled during active disease.

The chain combines TRBV30 with TRBJ1-4, with 8 bases lining up with TRBD1. The J segment lost 8 bases and the V segment lost 5 bases, leaving 7 bases of the junction unmatched. There are 13 residues in the CDR3. The germline CDR1 and CDR2 sequences are GTSNPN and SVGIG (reference sequence). CDR3 protein: CAWAGGRGEKLFF. CDR3 DNA: TGTGCCTGGGCAGGGGGCCGGGGCGAAAAACTGTTTTTT.

This rearrangement joins TRBV5-4 to TRBJ2-6; TRBD1 is a possible D gene (6 bases). Trimming took off 4 bases at V and 0 bases at J, with 17 bases between the two ends. The CDR3 runs to 18 residues. The germline CDR1 and CDR2 sequences are SGHNT and YYREEE (reference sequence). The CDR3 protein is CASSPGGRGSSGANVLTF. The CDR3 region has the DNA TGTGCCAGCAGCCCCGGAGGCAGGGGAAGCTCTGGGGCCAACGTCCTGACTTTC. The entire variable domain, with the rest obtained from reference TRBV5-4 and TRBJ2-6, is as follows: ETGVTQSPTHLIKTRGQQVTLRCSSQSGHNTVSWYQQALGQGPQFIFQYYREEENGRGNFPPRFSGLQFPNYSSELNVNALELDDSALYLCASSPGGRGSSGANVLTFGAGSRLTVL.

A few counts support this clone. The rearrangement joins TRBV18 to TRBJ1-2; D uncertain. Germline V gene lookup returns CDR1 KGHSH and CDR2 LQKENI. The length of the CDR3 is 12 residues. Deletions cut 2 bases from V and 4 bases from J, with 5 bases between. CDR3 bases: TGTGCCAGCTCACCAGAGATCTATGGCTACACCTTC. Translation: CASSPEIYGYTF.

The CDR3 nucleotides are TGTGCCACCAGTCCAGCGGGGGTCACAGATACGCAGTATTTT. Its translation is CATSPAGVTDTQYF. This chain joins TRBV24-1 and TRBJ2-3; 8 nucleotides align to TRBD2. This CDR3 contains 14 residues. The V and J ends lost 6 bases and 2 bases, in that order; junction bases with no gene match: 3. From germline, CDR1 is KGHDR and CDR2 SFDVKD.

This clone is a singleton in its sample. V usage is TRBV19 and J usage is TRBJ1-4; D is perhaps TRBD1 (6 bases). This CDR3 comprises 15 residues. In germline, CDR1 is LNHDA, CDR2 SQIVND (reference sequence). Trimming stripped 6 bases from V and 4 bases from J, with 15 bases between. This chain's CDR3 is CASSRDTDVNEKLFF. CDR3 DNA sequence: TGTGCCAGTAGCAGGGACACCGACGTTAATGAAAAACTGTTTTTT.

The CDR3 sequence is CASSLSTGGVGGELFF. The CDR3, as DNA: TGTGCCAGCAGCTTATCCACAGGGGGCGTAGGCGGGGAGCTGTTTTTT. V is TRBV7-3 and J is TRBJ2-2; 9 nucleotides match TRBD1. After removal of 2 bases from V and 7 bases from J, the junction contained 8 bases not matched to a gene. Germline loops: CDR1 SGHTA, CDR2 FQGTGA. The CDR3 spans 16 residues.

The chain carries TRBV5-1 and TRBJ2-3; D not resolved. V gave up 4 bases and J gave up 0 bases, with 12 bases separating them. The germline V gene has CDR1 SGHRS and CDR2 YFSETQ. CDR3 length: 15 amino acids. The CDR3 reads CASSPSASSTDTQYF. The CDR3 DNA reads as TGCGCCAGCAGCCCCAGCGCCTCTAGCACAGATACGCAGTATTTT.

V gene TRBV5-8 combines with J gene TRBJ1-5; D perhaps matches TRBD1 (5 bases). Per the germline V gene, CDR1 is SGHTS and CDR2 is YDEGEE. V was clipped by 0 bases and J by 8 bases, with 18 bases between them. The CDR3 runs 16 residues. The CDR3, as DNA: TGTGCCAGCAGCTTGGAGGGCCACGAACAGGATAAGCCCCAGCATTTT. This translates into CASSLEGHEQDKPQHF.

The chain is built from TRBV7-9 and TRBJ2-1; D gene ambiguous. CDR1 SEHNR and CDR2 FQNEAQ come from the germline V gene (reference sequence). There are 12 residues in the CDR3. V lost 4 bases, J lost 3 bases, and 4 bases lay in between. In DNA, the CDR3 is TGTGCCAGCAGCTCCAACTACAATGAGCAGTTCTTC. It encodes CASSSNYNEQFF.

Only one count was recorded for this clone. The CDR3 DNA reads TGTGCCAGCAGTTCCCGGACAGGGGAGCAGTACGTC. Translating gives CASSSRTGEQYV. The V call is TRBV28, the J call TRBJ2-7, with 8 bases matching TRBD1. Germline trimming cut 4 bases from V and 7 bases from J; bases unmatched to any gene: 3. The CDR3 loop spans 12 amino acids. The germline V gene encodes CDR1 MDHEN and CDR2 SYDVKM.

This chain links TRBV10-2 with TRBJ2-2; no reliable D call. The CDR3 spans 13 residues. Germline V gene sequence: CDR1 WSHSY, CDR2 SAAADI. V was shortened by 6 bases and J by 6 bases, with 11 bases between the two germline ends. The DNA for the CDR3 is TGCGCCAGCAGCGGAGTTATAGCCGGGGAGCTGTTTTTT. It encodes CASSGVIAGELFF.